The rows below give T cell receptor beta chains drawn from one sample of a study of T cell responses to AZD1222 COVID-19 vaccine. Only in-frame clones appear in the TCRdb table, and some are missing; sequencing was by immunoSEQ multiplex PCR. The data show about 160,000 clones, 85% to 95% seen once. Here the sequenced sample was peripheral blood, taken on day 0 of AZD1222 vaccination. Receptor source: an adult in good health. The CDR3 runs from the conserved cysteine through the conserved F or W. A D gene is named only where the DNA matches it firmly. Not every row has a clone size; where given, it reads once, few, many or a size class.

>TRBD1|TRBJ2-1|.|TRBV7-8
CASGSPGQGYNEQFF
TGTGCCAGCGGATCGCCGGGACAGGGGTACAATGAGCAGTTCTTC
>TRBD2|TRBJ2-1|.|TRBV7-6
CASSRLAGRLYNEQFF
TGTGCCAGCAGTAGATTAGCGGGGAGACTCTACAATGAGCAGTTCTTC
>.|TRBJ1-1|.|TRBV6-5
CASRWGENTEAFF
TGTGCCAGCAGGTGGGGGGAAAACACTGAAGCTTTCTTT
>.|TRBJ1-3|.|TRBV4-2
CASSQVEGLRIGSGNTIYF
TGTGCCAGCAGCCAAGTCGAAGGCTTGAGGATTGGGTCTGGAAACACCATATATTTT
>.|TRBJ2-5|.|TRBV3-1/TRBV3-2
CASSQGWGPFRETQYF
TGTGCCAGCAGCCAAGGATGGGGGCCCTTCCGGGAGACCCAGTACTTC
>.|TRBJ1-1|once|TRBV7-9
CASSLGRMNTEAFF
TGTGCCAGCAGCTTGGGACGGATGAACACTGAAGCTTTCTTT
>.|TRBJ2-6|.|TRBV19
CASSDNVRSGANVLTF
TGTGCCAGTAGTGATAATGTAAGATCTGGGGCCAACGTCCTGACTTTC
>.|TRBJ1-1|.|TRBV18
CASSDTWNTEAFF
TGTGCCAGCTCCGACACGTGGAACACTGAAGCTTTCTTT
>.|TRBJ1-3|.|TRBV11-2
CASSLQRNTIYF
TGTGCCAGCAGCTTACAGAGAAACACCATATATTTT
>.|TRBJ1-5|.|TRBV5-1
CASSQGDSQPQHF
TGCGCCAGCAGTCAGGGAGATAGTCAGCCCCAGCATTTT
>.|TRBJ1-4|.|TRBV19
CASSVEGRDEKLFF
TGTGCCAGTAGTGTGGAGGGGAGAGATGAAAAACTGTTTTTT
>TRBD1|TRBJ1-4|.|TRBV19
CASSAPGQGVNEKLFF
TGTGCCAGTAGTGCCCCCGGACAGGGGGTTAATGAAAAACTGTTTTTT
>.|TRBJ1-2|.|TRBV7-9
CASSFNRDGGGHTF
TGTGCCAGCAGCTTCAACAGGGACGGTGGCGGCCACACCTTC
>TRBD1|TRBJ1-2|.|TRBV24-1
CATSDYRTGGIVGYTF
TGTGCCACCAGTGATTACCGGACAGGGGGAATAGTTGGCTACACCTTC
>TRBD2|TRBJ2-1|.|TRBV4-3
CASSQDRLAGKLGQFF
TGCGCCAGCAGCCAAGACCGACTAGCGGGAAAACTGGGGCAGTTCTTC
>TRBD1|TRBJ2-1|.|TRBV5-1
CASSFAGTGGWNEQFF
TGCGCCAGCAGCTTCGCCGGGACAGGGGGCTGGAATGAGCAGTTCTTC
>TRBD1|TRBJ1-3|.|TRBV27
CASRGQGRGGNTIYF
TGTGCCAGCAGAGGACAGGGAAGAGGGGGAAACACCATATATTTT
>.|TRBJ2-3|.|TRBV6-2/TRBV6-3
CASSLFRDTQYF
TGTGCCAGCAGTCTATTCCGGGATACGCAGTATTTT
>TRBD2|TRBJ2-3|.|TRBV7-9
CASSLALAGKDTQYF
TGTGCCAGCAGCTTAGCACTAGCGGGAAAAGATACGCAGTATTTT
>.|TRBJ1-3|.|TRBV7-9
CASSLDWTDSGNTIYF
TGTGCCAGCAGCTTGGACTGGACGGACTCTGGAAACACCATATATTTT